A single sample gave rise to the 16 T cell receptor beta chains below, sequenced in a study of cytomegalovirus exposure and HLA in healthy donors. With 60 Vbeta and 13 Jbeta primers, the PCR was carried out. Sequencing used immunoSEQ multiplex PCR; TCRdb keeps in-frame clones, though not all of them. The sample table includes tens of thousands of clones. The specimen sequenced was PBMCs. The receptors were gathered from a male donor in good health and CMV-seronegative.

The V and J genes are TRBV29-1 and TRBJ1-2, with no clear D. The length of the CDR3 is 11 residues. Germline V lookup: CDR1 SQVTM, CDR2 ANQGSEA. The V end lost 3 bases, the J end lost 5 bases, and 7 bases lay between the germline ends. This CDR3 reads CSVDQQYGYTF. In DNA form, the CDR3 reads TGCAGCGTTGACCAACAGTATGGCTACACCTTC.

This clone is medium-sized (0.01 to 0.1%) by frequency. The chain recombines TRBV28 with TRBJ1-2; tentative D call: TRBD1 (6 bases). The CDR3 totals 13 residues. Trimming cost V 7 bases and J 7 bases, with 16 bases left between them. CDR1 is MDHEN and CDR2 is SYDVKM in the germline V gene. The chain's CDR3 is CASIPPQGFGYTF. CDR3 in DNA: TGTGCCAGCATTCCCCCCCAGGGGTTTGGCTACACCTTC.

The chain uses TRBV11-2 and TRBJ2-7; TRBD1 might be the D (6 bases). The CDR3 totals 14 residues. Germline V gene data show CDR1 as SGHAT and CDR2 as FQNNGV. V shed 4 bases and J shed 0 bases, with 10 bases lying between them. The CDR3, as DNA: TGTGCCAGCAGCTCGGACAGTAGCTCCTACGAGCAGTACTTC. It translates to CASSSDSSSYEQYF.

The chain employs TRBV5-1 and TRBJ2-7, with 7 bases matching TRBD1. The CDR3 contains 12 residues. Germline V lookup: CDR1 SGHRS, CDR2 YFSETQ. Losses at the gene ends were 4 bases for V and 5 bases for J; bases not matched to a gene: 3. The chain's CDR3 is CASSRDRHEQYF. In nucleotides, the CDR3 is TGCGCCAGCAGCAGGGACAGACACGAGCAGTACTTC.

The chain uses TRBV19 and TRBJ2-3, with D possibly matching TRBD2 (5 bases). The V and J ends lost 6 bases and 5 bases respectively, with 15 bases between them. This CDR3 region has 14 residues. CDR1 and CDR2 (germline): LNHDA, SQIVND (reference sequence). CDR3 sequence: CASRMGGSGDTQYF. The CDR3 nucleotides are TGTGCCAGTAGGATGGGTGGGAGTGGAGATACGCAGTATTTT.

The chain couples TRBV29-1 to TRBJ2-3; weak D call: TRBD2 (5 bases). Trimming removed 2 bases at V and 6 bases at J, with 18 bases between. The CDR3 contains 15 residues. Germline CDR1 SQVTM, CDR2 ANQGSEA. The CDR3 is CSVEYDREQGDTQYF. The CDR3 coding sequence is TGCAGCGTTGAATACGACCGGGAACAAGGGGATACGCAGTATTTT.

This chain uses TRBV9 with TRBJ1-3; D remains unclear. CDR1 is SGDLS, CDR2 YYNGEE, per germline. Trimming cost V 3 bases and J 8 bases, with 21 bases left between them. There are 16 residues in the CDR3. The CDR3 sequence: CASSAGRGPPKDTIYF. The CDR3 bases are TGTGCCAGCAGCGCAGGTCGCGGGCCGCCTAAAGACACCATATATTTT.

The gene calls are TRBV6-1 and TRBJ1-1; possible D gene TRBD1, 6 bases. The CDR3 sequence is 15 residues long. Trimming cost V 2 bases and J 4 bases, with 14 bases left between them. Germline CDR1 is MNHNS and CDR2 is SASEGT. Here the CDR3 DNA reads TGTGCCAGCAGTGAAAAGGCAGGGGCCGTCACTGAAGCTTTCTTT. As protein: CASSEKAGAVTEAFF.

The V and J genes are TRBV6-1 and TRBJ2-1; D ambiguous. The germline gives CDR1 MNHNS, CDR2 SASEGT. This CDR3 region has 13 residues. V was shortened by 2 bases and J by 4 bases, with 6 bases between the two germline ends. Written as DNA, the CDR3 is TGTGCCAGCAGTGAACAACAATACAATGAGCAGTTCTTC. Translated, it gives CASSEQQYNEQFF.

The chain employs TRBV18 and TRBJ1-2; maybe TRBD1 (6 bases). This CDR3 spans 16 amino acids. Per the germline V gene, CDR1 is KGHSH and CDR2 is LQKENI. V lost 3 bases and J 1 base, leaving 15 bases between the germline ends. The CDR3 sequence is CASSPIITDSNYGYTF. DNA for the CDR3: TGTGCCAGCTCACCTATAATAACGGACAGTAACTATGGCTACACCTTC.

This chain links TRBV27 with TRBJ1-5, with D maybe TRBD1 (5 bases). The germline V and J ends were trimmed by 5 bases and 1 base, with 15 bases remaining between them. Per the germline V gene, CDR1 is MNHEY and CDR2 is SMNVEV (reference sequence). The CDR3 sequence is 16 residues long. The CDR3 nucleotides are TGTGCCAGCAGTCCGGAGGGGAGTTGGAGCAATCAGCCCCAGCATTTT. Translated: CASSPEGSWSNQPQHF.

V and J are TRBV15 and TRBJ2-1; D is undetermined. Deletions cut 5 bases from V and 5 bases from J, with 13 bases between. The CDR3 sequence is 14 residues long. Germline CDR1 reads LNHNV; CDR2 reads YYDKDF (reference sequence). DNA for the CDR3: TGTGCCACCAGCTTTAGTAGGCTAGACAATGAGCAGTTCTTC. This gives the protein CATSFSRLDNEQFF.

V usage is TRBV30 and J usage is TRBJ2-1; tentative D call: TRBD1 (7 bases). The CDR3 consists of 17 residues. V shed 0 bases and J shed 3 bases, with 18 bases lying between them. Germline V lookup: CDR1 GTSNPN, CDR2 SVGIG (reference sequence). The CDR3 region has the DNA TGTGCCTGGAGTGTAGGGGGCGGGACAGCCTTCTACAATGAGCAGTTCTTC. This sequence encodes CAWSVGGGTAFYNEQFF.

V usage is TRBV6-4 and J usage is TRBJ2-7; TRBD2 matches 8 bases. V was pared by 3 bases and J by 4 bases, with 8 bases of the junction left unmatched. The CDR3 contains 15 residues. Germline V gives CDR1 MRHNA, CDR2 SNTAGT. DNA for the CDR3: TGTGCCAGCAGTGAACTGGCGGGGGGTGCTTACGAGCAGTACTTC. Translation: CASSELAGGAYEQYF.

The chain has TRBV19 and TRBJ2-7; 9 nucleotides align to TRBD1. Per germline, CDR1 LNHDA and CDR2 SQIVND (reference sequence). V trimming: 5 bases; J trimming: 3 bases; junction bases outside the gene matches: 5. This CDR3 comprises 14 residues. DNA of the CDR3: TGTGCCAGTAGTTTCCGGACAGGGGTCTACGAGCAGTACTTC. Amino acid sequence: CASSFRTGVYEQYF.

The chain couples TRBV6-5 to TRBJ2-7; 13 bases align to TRBD2. V shed 2 bases, J shed 12 bases, and the junction held 7 bases outside the gene matches. This CDR3 comprises 14 residues. In germline, CDR1 is MNHEY, CDR2 SVGAGI. For the CDR3, the DNA is TGTGCCAGCAGTTACCATGGGACTAGCGGGAATGTGTACTTC. It encodes CASSYHGTSGNVYF.